Reported below is one T cell receptor (beta chain). Its target is unknown. TCRdb reprocessed the 5' RACE reads with MiXCR, giving one entry per CDR3 protein. Of 250,000 to 350,000 distinct CDR3 sequences listed, around 4.5% were seen once; the top ten hold roughly a fifth. These data originate in a study of T cells after yellow fever vaccination. The study, taken as a whole, reports: The secondary response was weaker, and its peak arrived faster, on day 5 versus 15. Some clonotypes, a small share, were shared between CD4 and CD8 compartments.

Sequencing was performed on PBMCs, taken 15 days after the yellow fever booster vaccination. The origin of this receptor is a man aged 18 to 30 who received the YFV17D yellow fever vaccine.

CDR3 in DNA: TGTGCCAGCAGCCAAGTTGTGGGGGAACCTGGAAACACCATATATTTT. It encodes CASSQVVGEPGNTIYF. The chain is built from TRBV11-2 and TRBJ1-3; tentatively, D is TRBD1 (5 bases). The CDR3 extends over 16 amino acids. V was shortened by 5 bases and J by 2 bases, with 16 bases between the two germline ends. Germline CDR1 and CDR2: SGHAT and FQNNGV.